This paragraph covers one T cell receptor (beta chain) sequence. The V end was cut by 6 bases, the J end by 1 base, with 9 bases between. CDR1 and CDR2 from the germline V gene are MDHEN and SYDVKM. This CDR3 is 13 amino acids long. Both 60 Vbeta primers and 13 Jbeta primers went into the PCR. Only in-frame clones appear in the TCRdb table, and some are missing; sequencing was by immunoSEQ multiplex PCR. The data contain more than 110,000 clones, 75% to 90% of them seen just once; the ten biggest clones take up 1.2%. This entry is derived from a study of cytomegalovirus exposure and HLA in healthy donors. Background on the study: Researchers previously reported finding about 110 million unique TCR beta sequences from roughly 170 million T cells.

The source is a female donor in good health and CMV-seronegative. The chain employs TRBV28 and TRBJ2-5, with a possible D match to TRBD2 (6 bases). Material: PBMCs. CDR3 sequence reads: CASSGAGQETQYF. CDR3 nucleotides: TGTGCCAGCAGCGGAGCGGGCCAAGAGACCCAGTACTTC. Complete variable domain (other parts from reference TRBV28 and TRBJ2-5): DVKVTQSSRYLVKRTGEKVFLECVQDMDHENMFWYRQDPGLGLRLIYFSYDVKMKEKGDIPEGYSVSREKKERFSLILESASTNQTSMYLCASSGAGQETQYFGPGTRLLVL.